A single sample gave rise to the 27 T cell receptor beta chains below, sequenced in a study of blood T cell repertoires in COVID-19. Profiled with immunoSEQ multiplex PCR; TCRdb holds only in-frame clones, not every one. This sample has roughly 290,000 clones, with around 87% found just once. The sample was peripheral blood. The source is a woman aged 50 to 60 who had recovered from COVID-19.

This chain uses TRBV4-1 with TRBJ1-1; D unclear. Per germline, CDR1 MGHRA and CDR2 YSYEKL. Between the trimmed V and J ends, which lost 0 bases and 6 bases, there was a span of 11 bases. The CDR3 is made up of 14 amino acids. As DNA, the CDR3 is TGCGCCAGCAGCCAAGACCCCCAGGCATCTGAAGCTTTCTTT. Protein: CASSQDPQASEAFF.

The chain joins TRBV10-2 to TRBJ2-7; TRBD1 matches at 8 bases. After removal of 4 bases from V and 4 bases from J, the junction contained 6 bases not matched to a gene. The germline CDR1 and CDR2 sequences are WSHSY and SAAADI. The CDR3 is 14 amino acids. This CDR3 is CASSGRTGSYEQYF. DNA of the CDR3: TGCGCCAGCAGTGGGAGGACAGGGAGTTACGAGCAGTACTTC.

The chain joins TRBV3-1 (or the pseudogene TRBV3-2) to TRBJ2-5; TRBD2 matches at 8 bases. The CDR3 spans 15 residues. CDR1 and CDR2 from the germline V gene are LGHDT and YNNKEL (reference sequence). Trimming at V came to 6 bases and at J to 5 bases, leaving 11 bases not matched to a gene. As DNA, the CDR3 is TGTGCCAGCAGTCCAGGCCGGGGGGGCCTGGAGACCCAGTACTTC. Residues: CASSPGRGGLETQYF.

This chain uses TRBV10-3 with TRBJ1-1; 8 bases map to TRBD1. The CDR3 consists of 17 residues. Germline V gene data show CDR1 as ENHRY and CDR2 as SYGVKD. With V trimmed by 5 bases and J by 1 base, 12 bases remained unmatched. The CDR3 nucleotides are TGTGCCATCAGTCCCGGACAGGGAAAAGAAGAGAACACTGAAGCTTTCTTT. It specifies CAISPGQGKEENTEAFF.

The chain joins TRBV9 to TRBJ2-7; D possibly corresponds to TRBD1 (6 bases). V lost 4 bases and J lost 7, with 15 bases in between. Germline V gene data show CDR1 as SGDLS and CDR2 as YYNGEE. This CDR3 has 13 amino acids. The CDR3 here is CASSPRQDTEQYF. CDR3 DNA: TGTGCCAGCAGCCCTCGACAGGATACGGAGCAGTACTTC. The whole variable domain, filled in from reference TRBV9 and TRBJ2-7, reads DSGVTQTPKHLITATGQRVTLRCSPRSGDLSVYWYQQSLDQGLQFLIQYYNGEERAKGNILERFSAQQFPDLHSELNLSSLELGDSALYFCASSPRQDTEQYFGPGTRLTVT.

The chain links TRBV4-3 to TRBJ2-3; 11 bases are a match to TRBD2. The germline gives CDR1 LGHNA, CDR2 YSLEER. The CDR3 is 18 amino acids. Trimming took 1 base from V and 3 from J; bases not matched to a gene: 9. The CDR3 DNA is TGCGCCAGCAGCCAAGGCCTACTAGCGGGAGTGGGTACAGATACGCAGTATTTT. Translated: CASSQGLLAGVGTDTQYF.

This clone was recorded once. The chain links TRBV12-3 or TRBV12-4 to TRBJ2-1; D possibly corresponds to TRBD1 (6 bases). This CDR3 region has 12 residues. Trimming pared 5 bases from V and 10 bases from J, leaving 12 bases between. Written as DNA, the CDR3 is TGTGCCAGCAGTCCCGACAGGCGAGAGCAGTTCTTC. Its translation: CASSPDRREQFF.

This clone was seen a single time. This sequence joins TRBV19 and TRBJ2-2; 11 nucleotides agree with TRBD2. The CDR3 consists of 21 residues. V dropped 6 bases and J dropped 7; count of bases not matched to a gene: 25. Per germline, CDR1 LNHDA and CDR2 SQIVND (reference sequence). The CDR3 region has the DNA TGTGCCAGTAGAGCGGGTTGGGAAATTTTGTCGCTAGCGGGAGGCCACGGGGAGCTGTTTTTT. This encodes CASRAGWEILSLAGGHGELFF.

To note about this clone: Other nucleotide sequences in the sample specify the same CDR3. The rearrangement links TRBV7-3 to TRBJ1-1; a possible D gene is TRBD1 (5 bases). CDR1 and CDR2 from the germline V gene are SGHTA and FQGTGA. This CDR3 comprises 13 residues. The V end was cut by 9 bases, the J end by 4 bases, with 15 bases between. CDR3 coding DNA: TGTGCCAGGGGCGGGGGGGGATGCACTGAAGCTTTCTTT. This gives the protein CARGGGGCTEAFF.

This chain joins TRBV4-2 and TRBJ2-7, with D possibly matching TRBD2 (5 bases). The CDR3 has 16 amino acids. Per germline, CDR1 LGHNA and CDR2 YNFKEQ. The V gene lost 0 bases and the J gene lost 2 bases, with 14 bases spanning the gap. The DNA of the CDR3 is TGTGCCAGCAGCCAAGATGTAGCGTTTAGACCCTACGAGCAGTACTTC. It is translated as CASSQDVAFRPYEQYF.

The chain combines TRBV11-3 with TRBJ1-6; D perhaps matches TRBD1 (5 bases). The CDR3 contains 13 residues. Trimming removed 5 bases from V and 7 bases from J, with 9 bases in between. Per germline, CDR1 SGHNT and CDR2 YENEEA. The CDR3 DNA reads TGTGCCAGCAGCCTGGGACTCAATTCACCCCTCCACTTT. Encoded protein: CASSLGLNSPLHF.

The chain uses TRBV5-8 and TRBJ1-5; D not resolved. The V gene's germline CDR1 is SGHTS and CDR2 YDEGEE. The CDR3 is 12 amino acids. The V and J ends lost 1 base and 7 bases respectively, with 6 bases between them. The CDR3 DNA is TGTGCCAGCAGCTTGAGAGAGCAGCCCCAGCATTTT. This encodes CASSLREQPQHF.

This chain uses TRBV5-3 with TRBJ2-3; TRBD1 agrees at 7 bases. TRBV5-3 is an ORF for which the function is uncertain. The CDR3 has 14 residues. Trimming removed 7 bases from V and 2 bases from J; junction bases left unmatched: 7. This CDR3 is CARPGEGATDTQYF. In nucleotides, the CDR3 is TGTGCCAGACCTGGTGAGGGGGCCACAGATACGCAGTATTTT.

This chain uses TRBV7-9 with TRBJ2-1; 9 bases map to TRBD1. The CDR3 has 16 amino acids. The germline gives CDR1 SEHNR, CDR2 FQNEAQ (reference sequence). The trim removed 5 bases at V and 4 bases at J, leaving 9 bases unmatched. DNA of the CDR3: TGTGCCAGCAGCCGCGGAAGGGACAGGGAATACAATGAGCAGTTCTTC. Protein: CASSRGRDREYNEQFF. Full variable domain (rest looked up from reference TRBV7-9 and TRBJ2-1): DTGVSQNPRHKITKRGQNVTFRCDPISEHNRLYWYRQTLGQGPEFLTYFQNEAQLEKSRLLSDRFSAERPKGSFSTLEIQRTEQGDSAMYLCASSRGRDREYNEQFFGPGTRLTVL.

With respect to this clone: At one end, the junction sequence differs from germline, possibly due to a read error. This rearrangement joins TRBV7-2 to TRBJ2-5, with TRBD1 matching over 11 bases. This CDR3 spans 17 amino acids. Germline V gives CDR1 SGHTA, CDR2 FQGNSA. The CDR3 loop reads CASNLGIGQGASETQYF. The CDR3 DNA follows: TGTGCCAGCAACTTAGGGATTGGACAGGGGGCTTCCGAGACCCAGTACTTC.

This chain connects TRBV28 to TRBJ2-7; TRBD2 matches at 7 bases. The CDR3 runs to 13 residues. Germline values: CDR1 MDHEN, CDR2 SYDVKM. V lost 1 base and J lost 5; bases outside the gene matches: 2. The CDR3 DNA reads TGTGCCAGCAGTTTATTGGGGGGGAACGAGCAGTACTTC. Translating gives CASSLLGGNEQYF.

V is TRBV7-8 and J is TRBJ2-3; TRBD2 agrees at 11 bases. V dropped 0 bases and J dropped 0; count of bases not matched to a gene: 5. Germline assignment: CDR1 SGHVS and CDR2 FQNEAQ. The CDR3 length is 18 residues. CDR3 nucleotide sequence: TGTGCCAGCAGCTTAGCCCGGCTAGCGGGGGGTAGCACAGATACGCAGTATTTT. It is translated as CASSLARLAGGSTDTQYF.

The J gene is TRBJ2-7, the V gene TRBV7-2; tentative D call: TRBD1 (6 bases). Germline V lookup: CDR1 SGHTA, CDR2 FQGNSA. Deletions cut 5 bases from V and 3 bases from J, with 17 bases between. The CDR3 runs to 15 residues. CDR3 sequence (DNA): TGTGCCAGCAGCCAAGATCAGGGGTCAGTCTACGAGCAGTACTTC. The encoded protein is CASSQDQGSVYEQYF.

V and J are TRBV5-1 and TRBJ2-1; 7 bases match TRBD1. This CDR3 region has 15 residues. Germline V CDR1 and CDR2: SGHRS, YFSETQ. With V trimmed by 2 bases and J by 0 bases, 2 bases remained unmatched. In DNA, the CDR3 is TGCGCCAGCAGCTTTGCAGGGGGCTCCTACAATGAGCAGTTCTTC. This encodes CASSFAGGSYNEQFF.

This clone is a singleton in its sample. This chain connects TRBV28 to TRBJ1-6; maybe TRBD1 (6 bases). The CDR3 totals 16 residues. The V and J ends lost 4 bases and 6 bases respectively, with 16 bases between them. CDR1 and CDR2 from the germline V gene are MDHEN and SYDVKM. CDR3 amino acids: CASSSNFQGFNSPLHF. In DNA form, the CDR3 reads TGTGCCAGCAGTTCAAATTTTCAGGGGTTTAATTCACCCCTCCACTTT. The full variable domain, rest sourced from reference TRBV28 and TRBJ1-6, is DVKVTQSSRYLVKRTGEKVFLECVQDMDHENMFWYRQDPGLGLRLIYFSYDVKMKEKGDIPEGYSVSREKKERFSLILESASTNQTSMYLCASSSNFQGFNSPLHFGNGTRLTVT.

This chain uses TRBV5-6 with TRBJ1-1; the match to TRBD1 covers 8 bases. The CDR3 runs 12 residues. Germline V gene sequence: CDR1 SGHDT, CDR2 YYEEEE. J lost 11 bases, V lost 5 bases, and 8 bases had no gene match. CDR3 in amino acids: CASSRTGSMAFF. For the CDR3, the DNA is TGTGCCAGCAGTCGGACAGGGAGTATGGCTTTCTTT.

The table lists this clone with a few counts. V is TRBV6-2 or TRBV6-3 and J is TRBJ2-2, with 7 bases that match TRBD2. CDR1 and CDR2 (germline): MNHEY, SVGEGT. The CDR3 extends over 13 amino acids. V dropped 2 bases and J dropped 7; count of bases not matched to a gene: 1. CDR3 protein: CASSYREGGELFF. The CDR3 bases are TGTGCCAGCAGTTACAGGGAGGGCGGGGAGCTGTTTTTT.

This chain connects TRBV6-5 to TRBJ2-3, with 12 bases aligning to TRBD2. This CDR3 is 15 amino acids long. V gave up 6 bases and J gave up 5 bases; unmatched junction bases: 6. Germline-derived CDR1 and CDR2 are MNHEY and SVGAGI. This CDR3 reads CASSYTTSGRDTQYF. In nucleotides, the CDR3 is TGTGCCAGCAGCTACACGACTAGCGGGAGAGATACGCAGTATTTT.

This clone came up once. CDR3 in amino acids: CASSESHRGTNTEAFF. The CDR3 nucleotides read TGCGCCAGCAGTGAATCCCACAGGGGGACGAACACTGAAGCTTTCTTT. The genes are TRBV10-1 and TRBJ1-1; 8 bases line up with TRBD1. The V and J ends lost 3 bases and 1 base, in that order; junction bases with no gene match: 7. The germline CDR1 and CDR2 sequences are WNHNN and SYGVQD (reference sequence). There are 16 residues in the CDR3.

CDR3 DNA: TGCGCCAGCAGTGAAGGGAGCTCTGGAAACACCATATATTTT. It is translated as CASSEGSSGNTIYF. V is TRBV10-2 and J is TRBJ1-3; D call uncertain. The V gene lost 3 bases and the J gene lost 0 bases, with 6 bases spanning the gap. Germline CDR1 WSHSY, CDR2 SAAADI. There are 14 residues in the CDR3.

This clone has a single count. V usage is TRBV7-2 and J usage is TRBJ2-3; D unclear. With 0 bases removed from V and 4 bases from J, the gap between germline ends came to 11 bases. CDR1 is SGHTA, CDR2 FQGNSA, per germline. CDR3 length equals 15 residues. CDR3 DNA sequence: TGTGCCAGCAGCTTAGCGAGGCCTCCCCCAGATACGCAGTATTTT. It is translated as CASSLARPPPDTQYF.

This rearrangement joins TRBV7-2 to TRBJ2-7; TRBD2 is a possible D gene (5 bases). The germline V gene has CDR1 SGHTA and CDR2 FQGNSA. Trimming took off 6 bases at V and 0 bases at J, with 15 bases between the two ends. CDR3 length: 15 residues. The CDR3 DNA is TGTGCCAGCAGACCCACCGGGGTCTACTCCTACGAGCAGTACTTC. Protein: CASRPTGVYSYEQYF.